These T cell receptor beta chains were read from a single sample in a study of CD8+ T cells in alopecia areata. Libraries were prepared by immunoSEQ multiplex PCR; TCRdb keeps only in-frame clonotypes and omits some of them. The sample consists of approximately 140,000 clones, about nine tenths of them appearing once. The starting material was CD8+ T cells sorted from blood, obtained at week 0. The receptors were gathered from a human donor with alopecia areata. Each CDR3 is given with its conserved first and last residue. The D gene is left open where the match is weak. Not all rows give a size; the values are once, few, many and, for expanded clones, a class.

abundance | j_gene | d_gene | v_gene | CDR3aa | CDR3nt
- | TRBJ2-2 | TRBD2 | TRBV7-8 | CASSPYGLGTSGSLTGELFF | TGTGCCAGCAGCCCCTACGGGCTAGGGACTAGCGGGAGTCTGACCGGGGAGCTGTTTTTT
- | TRBJ1-2 | - | TRBV29-1 | CSDESGVNYGYTF | TGCAGCGACGAGTCCGGGGTGAACTATGGCTACACCTTC
- | TRBJ2-3 | TRBD2 | TRBV5-6 | CASTTWEGRRDTQYF | TGTGCCAGCACCACTTGGGAGGGGCGCAGAGATACGCAGTATTTT
- | TRBJ2-2 | - | TRBV4-1 | CASSLQAGASGTGELFF | TGCGCCAGCAGCCTCCAGGCCGGGGCCTCGGGAACCGGGGAGCTGTTTTTT
- | TRBJ2-2 | - | TRBV29-1 | CSARGPGELFF | TGCAGCGCTAGGGGTCCCGGGGAGCTGTTTTTT
few | TRBJ2-5 | - | TRBV5-4 | CASSPRGHETQYF | TGTGCCAGCAGCCCCCGGGGCCACGAGACCCAGTACTTC
once | TRBJ2-7 | TRBD1 | TRBV6-1 | CASSPLDRGIHEQYF | TGTGCCAGCAGTCCCCTGGACAGGGGCATACACGAGCAGTACTTC
- | TRBJ1-1 | TRBD1 | TRBV25-1 | CASRAGGAEAFF | TGTGCCAGCAGGGCAGGGGGGGCTGAAGCTTTCTTT
- | TRBJ1-1 | - | TRBV4-1 | CASSQGGLAFF | TGCGCCAGCAGCCAAGGAGGGCTGGCTTTCTTT
- | TRBJ2-7 | - | TRBV7-9 | CASSVAGEQYF | TGTGCCAGCAGCGTTGCGGGCGAGCAGTACTTC
- | TRBJ2-2 | - | TRBV4-1 | CASGRGGVTGELFF | TGCGCCAGCGGTCGGGGCGGGGTTACCGGGGAGCTGTTTTTT
- | TRBJ1-2 | - | TRBV9 | CASKEGPSYTF | TGTGCCAGCAAGGAGGGTCCGAGCTACACCTTC
few | TRBJ2-7 | - | TRBV27 | CASNRPMGEQYF | TGTGCCAGCAACCGGCCTATGGGCGAGCAGTACTTC
- | TRBJ2-7 | TRBD1 | TRBV9 | CASSVAGTGAYEQYF | TGTGCCAGCAGCGTAGCTGGGACAGGAGCCTACGAGCAGTACTTC
- | TRBJ1-2 | - | TRBV29-1 | CSVVSRAVDTLNYGYTF | TGCAGCGTTGTGAGTCGGGCGGTGGACACGTTGAACTATGGCTACACCTTC
- | TRBJ2-7 | TRBD1 | TRBV7-9 | CASSSNRGLGYEQYF | TGTGCCAGCAGTTCGAACAGGGGGCTTGGCTACGAGCAGTACTTC
- | TRBJ1-5 | - | TRBV6-1 | CASSARVSQPQHF | TGTGCCAGCAGTGCACGTGTAAGTCAGCCCCAGCATTTT
once | TRBJ2-7 | - | TRBV7-6 | CASRTDSSYEQYF | TGTGCCAGTAGGACAGATAGCTCCTACGAGCAGTACTTC
- | TRBJ2-1 | TRBD1 | TRBV5-6 | CASTLGQGGHEQFF | TGTGCCAGCACCTTGGGACAGGGGGGTCATGAGCAGTTCTTC
- | TRBJ2-7 | - | TRBV29-1 | CSVEDGGPSDQYF | TGCAGCGTTGAAGACGGGGGACCGTCGGACCAGTACTTC
- | TRBJ2-1 | - | TRBV9 | CASSVEGNEQFF | TGTGCCAGCAGCGTAGAGGGGAATGAGCAGTTCTTC
- | TRBJ2-5 | - | TRBV4-1 | CASSQVPSVGRVGETQYF | TGCGCCAGCAGCCAAGTTCCGTCGGTCGGTAGGGTTGGGGAGACCCAGTACTTC
once | TRBJ1-1 | - | TRBV9 | CASSGGSTEAFF | TGTGCCAGCAGCGGAGGGAGCACTGAAGCTTTCTTT
- | TRBJ2-5 | - | TRBV6-6 | CASSLVGSRETQYF | TGTGCCAGCAGTCTCGTGGGGTCCCGGGAGACCCAGTACTTC
- | TRBJ1-1 | - | TRBV6-1 | CAIEIPGSGAFF | TGTGCCATCGAGATCCCGGGATCTGGGGCTTTCTTT
- | TRBJ1-2 | - | TRBV9 | CASSGTGYTF | TGTGCCAGCAGCGGGACGGGCTACACCTTC
- | TRBJ2-1 | - | TRBV4-1 | CASSQRAEGYNEQFF | TGCGCCAGCAGCCAAAGGGCGGAGGGCTACAATGAGCAGTTCTTC
- | TRBJ2-7 | - | TRBV29-1 | CSVETGGFNEQYF | TGCAGCGTTGAGACTGGAGGTTTCAACGAGCAGTACTTC
- | TRBJ2-3 | - | TRBV2 | CASSVLAFPDTQYF | TGTGCCAGTAGCGTCCTAGCGTTCCCAGATACGCAGTATTTT
- | TRBJ2-1 | TRBD2 | TRBV5-1 | CASSLTLAQGSYNEQFF | TGCGCCAGCAGCCTCACACTAGCGCAAGGATCCTACAATGAGCAGTTCTTC
- | TRBJ2-2 | - | TRBV27 | CASSTTVSGTGELFF | TGTGCCAGCAGTACGACAGTCTCGGGCACCGGGGAGCTGTTTTTT
once | TRBJ2-7 | - | TRBV11-3 | CASSRQYEQYF | TGTGCCAGCAGTAGGCAGTACGAGCAGTACTTC
- | TRBJ2-1 | - | TRBV7-6 | CASSLESSYNEQFF | TGTGCCAGCAGCCTAGAGAGCTCCTACAATGAGCAGTTCTTC
- | TRBJ1-6 | - | TRBV28 | CASSLYSRVLNSPLHF | TGTGCCAGCAGTTTATATTCCAGGGTTTTAAATTCACCCCTCCACTTT
- | TRBJ1-5 | TRBD1 | TRBV9 | CASSESGGGNQPQHF | TGTGCCAGCAGCGAGTCAGGGGGCGGCAATCAGCCCCAGCATTTT
- | TRBJ2-2 | - | TRBV10-3 | CAISDAQAVETGELFF | TGTGCCATCAGTGACGCCCAGGCGGTGGAGACCGGGGAGCTGTTTTTT
few | TRBJ2-7 | TRBD1 | TRBV7-6 | CASSLTRDRFYEQYF | TGTGCCAGCAGTCTCACCCGGGACAGATTCTACGAGCAGTACTTC
- | TRBJ2-2 | - | TRBV30 | CAWSYGGGGELFF | TGTGCCTGGAGTTACGGGGGAGGCGGGGAGCTGTTTTTT
once | TRBJ2-2 | TRBD2 | TRBV19 | CASSSWTSGNTGELFF | TGTGCCAGTAGTTCCTGGACTAGCGGGAATACCGGGGAGCTGTTTTTT
- | TRBJ2-1 | TRBD2 | TRBV18 | CASSPGTSVYNEQFF | TGTGCCAGCTCACCAGGGACTAGCGTTTACAATGAGCAGTTCTTC
- | TRBJ2-2 | TRBD2 | TRBV2 | CASSEVASGRPGELFF | TGTGCCAGCAGTGAAGTTGCTAGCGGGAGGCCCGGGGAGCTGTTTTTT